This record looks at one T cell receptor beta chain sequence and its context. Its antigen is not known. The data were obtained in a study of PD-1 blockade in classical Hodgkin lymphoma. Points from the study as a whole: Why repertoires differed is undefined; disease activity or prior therapy possibly contributed. In newly diagnosed patients, baseline TCR diversity was reportedly below that of healthy donors.

Stated time point: newly diagnosed, previously untreated cHL patient sample. Magnetic depletion of unwanted cells isolated CD4+ T cells from thawed PBMCs. Assay: immunoSEQ multiplex PCR; the TCRdb copy retains only in-frame clones and omits some. The sample consists of about 22,000 clones, 75% to 90% of them appearing once. The J segment lost 0 bases and the V segment lost 0 bases, leaving 3 bases of the junction unmatched. Per the germline V gene, CDR1 is ENHRY and CDR2 is SYGVKD. The CDR3 covers 18 residues. The J gene is TRBJ2-6, the V gene TRBV10-3, with 9 bases that match TRBD1. The source of this sequence is a human donor with classical Hodgkin lymphoma. Sequenced material: CD4+ T cells from blood. The CDR3 loop is CAISESGQGYSGANVLTF. The DNA for the CDR3 is TGTGCCATCAGTGAGTCGGGACAGGGATACTCTGGGGCCAACGTCCTGACTTTC.